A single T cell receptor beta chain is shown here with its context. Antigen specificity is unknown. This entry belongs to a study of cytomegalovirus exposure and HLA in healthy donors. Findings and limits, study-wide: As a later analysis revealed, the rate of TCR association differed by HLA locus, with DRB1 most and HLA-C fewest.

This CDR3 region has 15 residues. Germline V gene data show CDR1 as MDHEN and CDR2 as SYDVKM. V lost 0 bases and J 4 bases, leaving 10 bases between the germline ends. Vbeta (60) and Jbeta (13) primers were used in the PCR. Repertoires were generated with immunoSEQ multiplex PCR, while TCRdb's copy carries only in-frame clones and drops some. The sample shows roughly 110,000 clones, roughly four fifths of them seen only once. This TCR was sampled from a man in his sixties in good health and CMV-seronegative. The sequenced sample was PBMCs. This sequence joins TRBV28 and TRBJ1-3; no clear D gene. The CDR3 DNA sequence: TGTGCCAGCAGTTTATGGGGCAGTGCCGGAAACACCATATATTTT. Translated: CASSLWGSAGNTIYF.